This T cell receptor (beta chain) was recovered during a study of STAT5B mutations in CD4+ large granular lymphocyte leukemia (dated by TCRdb to between 2022 and 2023). Concerning the study at large: Among the healthy controls, the CDR3 'QG' motif was associated with a particular HLA allele. TCRbeta repertoires of CD4+ T-cell large granular lymphocyte leukemia patients were compared with those of healthy blood donors. Flow cytometry on FACSCanto II or FACSVerse confirmed that purified fractions exceeded 95% purity among lymphocytes.

TCRbeta rearrangements were sequenced from genomic DNA using the immunoSEQ assay at survey resolution. Per the original workflow: A lowest detectable productive clonotype frequency of 2.59 x 10-5 was observed in the TCR sequencing data. Only productive TCRbeta rearrangements, meaning sequences that were complete and in-frame, were kept for the analyses. Sample clonality was computed as Simpson clonality in the immunoSEQ Analyzer version 3.0. Based on frequency, clones were grouped as very rare, small, medium, large (1-20%) or hyperexpanded (>20%). OLGA 1.2.3 estimated generation probabilities, VDJtools produced V-gene circos plots, VDJdb was queried for specificities, and GLIPH identified CDR3 motifs. This is the immuneACCESS table as TCRdb keeps it, with only in-frame sequences that have V and J called. A part of the clones is gone; compared with another copy, unresolved V genes explain less than half, and the rest is unexplained. V, J and clone size derive from that table, while D and trimming were established from the DNA sequence. The sample includes about 21,000 clones, with roughly 65% observed a single time. Over 25% of the sample rests with the top ten.

Healthy controls were 35 or so blood donors whose buffy coats came from the Finnish Red Cross blood service. All TCR-sequenced material derived from peripheral blood: patient blood samples and healthy donor buffy coats. Peripheral blood mononuclear cells were isolated by Ficoll-Hypaque gradient centrifugation. For the healthy controls, CD4+ cells were obtained from buffy coats by magnetic purification. The Gentra Puregene Cell and Tissue kit was used to extract genomic DNA, and a Qubit 2.0 fluorometer was used to measure the amount of genomic DNA. As to this clone: What antigen it recognizes has not been identified. Base qualities are missing; no much larger clone stands one base away.

The germline V gene (reference sequence) specifies MNHNY as CDR1 and SVGAGI as CDR2. The CDR3 runs 15 amino acids, cysteine and phenylalanine included. Only the CDR3 region is kept as DNA, spanning 45 bases read in frame from base 1. Trimmed from V: 7 bases; trimmed from J: 5 bases; junction bases lacking a gene match: 8. The full study reports these points: Greater clonality appeared to be present in CD4-sorted patient repertoires than in healthy CD4+ repertoires, and the difference was retained after the putative leukemic clones were removed. The main leukemic clonotypes were found to be private to each patient, although around 26% of the main leukemic clonotypes were detected at low frequency in the non-leukemic repertoires of other patients. TRBV06-family usage was enriched among the top patient clones (8/27) compared with healthy controls (2/35). The data were not HLA-matched, and the relatively small sample size could explain the higher clonality seen in CD4+ compared with CD8+ T-LGLL.

The clonotype was recovered from a human donor in good health. The chain is made from TRBV6-6 and TRBJ2-1, with 10 bases in between that match TRBD2. Sequences were obtained from CD4+ T cells from blood buffy coats. The nucleotides are TGTGCCAGCAACCCTCGGACTAGCGGCCACAATGAGCAGTTCTTC. Protein translation: CASNPRTSGHNEQFF.